The clone carrying this T cell receptor (beta chain) was counted many times. The sample's time point: newly diagnosed GD, antithyroid drugs for less than 3 months. PBMC RNA was the source of the TCR library. The data belong to a study of regulatory T cells in long-lasting Graves disease. Study information: Antithyroid drug use was under 3 months in newly diagnosed Graves' patients.

Through Arm-PCR of CDR3 regions and iRepertoire HTBI primers, TCR beta libraries were built. Using its own MiXCR run on the multiplex PCR reads, TCRdb lists one record per CDR3 protein. The table includes about 420,000 distinct CDR3 sequences, roughly 15% detected once. Per germline, CDR1 DFQATT and CDR2 SNEGSKA (reference sequence). The length of the CDR3 is 16 residues. V lost 2 bases to trimming and J lost 4 bases, with 21 bases between them. These data also formed part of another study, on T cells in Graves' hyperthyroidism and ophthalmopathy.

This receptor was obtained from a woman younger than 30 with Graves disease. The chain combines TRBV20-1 with TRBJ2-7, with D unclear. The starting material was peripheral blood mononuclear cells (PBMCs), obtained at new diagnosis, from a patient treated with antithyroid drugs. The CDR3 nucleotides are TGCAGTGCTAGACTCGCAAGAGGACGGACGGCGTACGAGCAGTACTTC. Its protein product is CSARLARGRTAYEQYF.